The entry below gives a single T cell receptor (beta chain) sequence along with its context. The authors carried out high-throughput sequencing of TCR beta. They applied it to CD8+ and CD4+ T cells obtained from blood. The multiple sclerosis control cohort comprised treatment-naive individuals presenting with stable or active relapsing-remitting disease. CD8+ and CD4+ T cells were negatively isolated; TEMRA cells were FACS-enriched. This sample is drawn from a study of CD8 T cells in Susac syndrome. After extraction with the RNeasy kit, about 0.45 to 1 ug of the RNA was reverse transcribed using random hexamers. Multiplex immunoSEQ PCR targeted 54 Vbeta and 13 Jbeta TCR beta segments. TCRdb redid the calling of the immunoSEQ multiplex PCR reads with MiXCR, one entry per CDR3 protein. The sample carries around 280,000 distinct CDR3 sequences, around 92% recorded once. The origin of this receptor is a human donor with multiple sclerosis. The material sequenced was CD4+ T cells from PBMCs.

DNA of the CDR3: TGTGCCAGCAGGGCGGACAGCGTGACGCAGTATTTT. It is translated as CASRADSVTQYF. The chain combines TRBV3-1 with TRBJ2-3; maybe TRBD1 (6 bases). Looked up from germline, CDR1 is LGHDT and CDR2 is YNNKEL (reference sequence). CDR3 length equals 12 residues. V was cut by 6 bases and J by 9 bases, with 13 bases left in between.